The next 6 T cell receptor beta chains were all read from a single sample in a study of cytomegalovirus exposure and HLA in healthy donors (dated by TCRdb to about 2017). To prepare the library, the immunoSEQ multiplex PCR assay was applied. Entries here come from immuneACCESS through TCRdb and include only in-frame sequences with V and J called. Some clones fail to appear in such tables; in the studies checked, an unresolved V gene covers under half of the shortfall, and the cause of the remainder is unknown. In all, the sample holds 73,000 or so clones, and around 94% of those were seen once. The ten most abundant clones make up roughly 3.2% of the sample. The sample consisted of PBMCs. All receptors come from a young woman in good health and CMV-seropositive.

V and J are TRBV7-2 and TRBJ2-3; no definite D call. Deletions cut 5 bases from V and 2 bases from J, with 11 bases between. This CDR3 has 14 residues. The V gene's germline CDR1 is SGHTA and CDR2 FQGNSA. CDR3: CASSPPPVTDTQYF. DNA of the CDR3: TGTGCCAGCAGCCCCCCACCGGTCACAGATACGCAGTATTTT.

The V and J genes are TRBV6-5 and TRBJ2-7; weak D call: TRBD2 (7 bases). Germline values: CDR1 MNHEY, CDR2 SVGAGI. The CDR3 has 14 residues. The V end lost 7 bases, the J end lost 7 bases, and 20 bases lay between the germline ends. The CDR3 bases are TGTGCCAGCACCCCAGAGGGGGGGGCGAGGGAGCAGTACTTC. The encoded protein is CASTPEGGAREQYF.

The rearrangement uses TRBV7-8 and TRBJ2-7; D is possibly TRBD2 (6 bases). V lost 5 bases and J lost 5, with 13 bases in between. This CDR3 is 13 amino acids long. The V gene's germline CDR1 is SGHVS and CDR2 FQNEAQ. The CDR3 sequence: CASSRRWGDEQYF. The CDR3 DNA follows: TGTGCCAGCAGCCGGAGATGGGGGGACGAGCAGTACTTC.

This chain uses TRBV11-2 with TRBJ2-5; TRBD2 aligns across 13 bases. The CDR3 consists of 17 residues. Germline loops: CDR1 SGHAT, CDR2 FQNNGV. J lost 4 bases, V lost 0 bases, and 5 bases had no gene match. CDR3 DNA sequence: TGTGCCAGCAGCTTAGAACTAGCGGGGGGGAGTGGAGAGACCCAGTACTTC. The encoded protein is CASSLELAGGSGETQYF.

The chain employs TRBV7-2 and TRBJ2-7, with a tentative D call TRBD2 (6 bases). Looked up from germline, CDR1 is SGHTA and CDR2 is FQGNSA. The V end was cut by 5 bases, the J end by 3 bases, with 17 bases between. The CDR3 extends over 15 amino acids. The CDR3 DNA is TGTGCCAGCAGCCCGGGACTTTTAAGACGCTACGAGCAGTACTTC. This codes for CASSPGLLRRYEQYF.

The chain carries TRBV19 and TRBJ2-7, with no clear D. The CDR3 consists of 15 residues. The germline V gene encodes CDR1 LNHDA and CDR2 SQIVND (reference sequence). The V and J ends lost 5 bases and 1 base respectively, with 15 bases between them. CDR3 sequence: CASSPRRSHSYEQYF. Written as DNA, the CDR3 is TGTGCCAGTAGTCCCAGACGGAGCCATTCCTACGAGCAGTACTTC.